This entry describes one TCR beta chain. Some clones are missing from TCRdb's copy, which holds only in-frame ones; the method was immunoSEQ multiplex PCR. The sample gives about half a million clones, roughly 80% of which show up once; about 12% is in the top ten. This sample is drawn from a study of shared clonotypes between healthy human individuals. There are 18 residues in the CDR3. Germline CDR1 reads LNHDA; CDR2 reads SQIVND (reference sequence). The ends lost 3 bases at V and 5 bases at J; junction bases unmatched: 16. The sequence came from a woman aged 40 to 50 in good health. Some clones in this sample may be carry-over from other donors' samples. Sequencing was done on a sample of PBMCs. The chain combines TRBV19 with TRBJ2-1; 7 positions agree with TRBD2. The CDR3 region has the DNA TGTGCCAGTAGTATGGGATTCCGGACGACTAGCCCCAACAATGAGCAGTTCTTC. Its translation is CASSMGFRTTSPNNEQFF.